This T cell receptor beta chain was found in a study of prognosis after radiotherapy for stage I lung cancer (dated by TCRdb to the early 2020s). In terms of the full investigation: Approximately 19 stage I NSCLC patients were enrolled in Nanjing, China, between 2018 and 2019. Newly diagnosed primary stage I lung tumors were present in some 15 patients, and oligometastatic NSCLC after surgical resection of the primary tumor was present in roughly 5 patients. All patients were considered medically inoperable, owing to comorbidities in some 11 and refusal of surgery in over five. The cohort was made up of some 12 men and roughly six women, with a median age of 74.5 years and an age range of about 50 to 95 years. Eleven to twelve patients had adenocarcinoma and 6 or 7 had squamous cell carcinoma as the tumor histology. SBRT was delivered in 3 to 5 fractions with a biologically effective dose of at least 100 Gy, and image-guided IMRT or VMAT was used for delivery. SBRT was not combined with any concurrent therapy in any patient. Four of the 19 patients developed distant metastases after SBRT, at a median of around 7 months; the other 15 showed no significant progression. This study profiled peripheral blood TCR beta repertoires from stage I NSCLC patients before and after stereotactic body radiotherapy and linked the repertoires to distant failure. The study took one blood sample before SBRT and one after SBRT from each of approximately 20 patients and sequenced all 38 samples. Results the study describes overall, beyond this receptor: Limitations of the study included a small cohort and short follow-up, and the study findings need independent validation. No adjustment for multiple comparisons was applied to any of the reported P values. Post-SBRT Shannon entropy and its change from baseline were lower in patients who developed distant metastases; baseline Shannon entropy was not associated with metastases. Tumor specificity of expanded TCR clones was not determined. After SBRT, the number of unique TCR clones decreased (median about 10,000 before versus several thousand after; Wilcoxon paired P=0.011). Differences in TRBV and TRBJ usage frequencies by metastasis status were reportedly observed in two V genes at baseline and in roughly ten V and two J genes after SBRT.

Two rounds of multiplex PCR were performed to amplify the TCR beta CDR3 region from genomic DNA. In the first PCR round, primers specific to each TRBV and TRBJ gene were used, and the primer sequences were filed in Chinese patent CN105087789A. The second PCR round used universal primers. The Roche High Pure PCR Template Preparation Kit was used to extract genomic DNA from the frozen PBMCs. Paired-end sequencing with 151 bp reads was performed on the libraries using an Illumina HiSeq 3000. In the source study's methods: CutAdapt was used to remove raw reads lacking the multiplex PCR primer sequences. PEAR was used to merge high-quality paired reads into contigs. By alignment to reference sequences, MiXCR assigned TRB V, D and J gene segments to each contig. To remove sequencing errors, CDR3 sequences were clustered according to base quality and sequence similarity. Shannon entropy normalized by the natural log of productive TCR sequence number was used as the measure of diversity. Clonality was computed as one minus the ratio of Shannon entropy to the natural log of the number of unique clonotypes. Using the Youden index from ROC curves, the researchers picked the repertoire-metric cut-offs for progression-free survival, and all analyses were carried out in R 3.5.3. The public sequencing data were trimmed at Q25 with fastp and processed into clonotypes with MiXCR by TCRdb, which kept only in-frame beta chains. Rows merge per CDR3 protein into single entries with the most common DNA and genes. TCRdb, not the authors, supplied the V and J calls. The sample yields 10,000 to 15,000 distinct CDR3 sequences; roughly 50% were counted once. The ten largest clones represent under 25% of the sample.

All patients had node-negative disease on CT and PET/CT, and none had a history of other malignancies or had previously received chemotherapy or radiotherapy. At each of two time points, approximately 5.9 milliliters of peripheral venous blood were collected into EDTA tubes. PBMCs were isolated by Ficoll-Paque Plus density-gradient centrifugation. Right after collection, samples were kept at -80 degrees C until analysis. Notes on this clonotype: What this receptor recognizes is not known. Base-call qualities are not available, and no considerably larger clone is one nucleotide away.

The TCR comes from a donor over 45 with non-small cell lung cancer. The sequences come from PBMCs, collected before or after stereotactic body radiation therapy (not recorded which).

The DNA sequence is as follows: TGTGCCAGCTCCAGCGGGACGAGCTACGAGCAGTACTTC. This is translated as CASSSGTSYEQYF. Rearrangement joined TRBV27 to TRBJ2-7; TRBD2 aligns with 7 central bases. Including the terminal cysteine and phenylalanine, the CDR3 comprises 13 residues. CDR3 DNA is the only sequence kept; it has 39 bases, read in frame from the first base. In the germline V gene (reference sequence), CDR1 corresponds to MNHEY and CDR2 to SMNVEV. At the junction V is shortened by 8 bases and J by 3 bases; bases outside the gene matches: 7.